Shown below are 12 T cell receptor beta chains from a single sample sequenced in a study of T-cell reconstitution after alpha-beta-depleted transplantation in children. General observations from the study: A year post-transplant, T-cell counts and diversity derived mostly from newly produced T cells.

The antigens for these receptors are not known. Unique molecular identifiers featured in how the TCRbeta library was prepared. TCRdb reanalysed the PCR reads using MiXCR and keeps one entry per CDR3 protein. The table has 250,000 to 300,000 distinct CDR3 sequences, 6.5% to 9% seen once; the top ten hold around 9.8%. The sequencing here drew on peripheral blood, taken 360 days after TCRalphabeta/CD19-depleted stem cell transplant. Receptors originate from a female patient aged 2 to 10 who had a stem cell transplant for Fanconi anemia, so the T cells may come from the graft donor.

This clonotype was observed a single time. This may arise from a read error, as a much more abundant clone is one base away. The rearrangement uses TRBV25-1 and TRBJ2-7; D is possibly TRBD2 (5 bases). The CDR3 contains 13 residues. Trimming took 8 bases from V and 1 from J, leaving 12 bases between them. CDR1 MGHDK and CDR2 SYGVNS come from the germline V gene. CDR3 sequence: CASGLGVSYEQYV. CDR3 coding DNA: TGTGCCAGCGGCCTGGGAGTTTCCTACGAGCAGTACGTC.

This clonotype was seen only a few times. The CDR3 DNA reads as TGTGCCAGCAGTTACTTATTTTGGGACAGGGGTCAGCGGTTTGGACGTCCGTTTTTT. Translation gives CASSYLFWDRGQRFGRPFF. The rearrangement links TRBV6-5 to TRBJ1-4; 10 bases fit TRBD1. Germline V lookup: CDR1 MNHEY, CDR2 SVGAGI. V dropped 1 base and J dropped 16; count of bases not matched to a gene: 24. The CDR3 length is 19 residues.

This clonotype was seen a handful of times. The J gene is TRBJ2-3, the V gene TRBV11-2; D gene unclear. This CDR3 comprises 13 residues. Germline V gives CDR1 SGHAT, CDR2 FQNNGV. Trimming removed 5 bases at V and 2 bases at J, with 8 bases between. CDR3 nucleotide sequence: TGTGCCAGCAGCCCTCTATACACAGATACGCAGTATTTT. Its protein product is CASSPLYTDTQYF.

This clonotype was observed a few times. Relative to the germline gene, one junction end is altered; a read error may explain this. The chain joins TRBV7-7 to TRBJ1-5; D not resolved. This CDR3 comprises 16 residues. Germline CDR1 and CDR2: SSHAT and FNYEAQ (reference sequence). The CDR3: CASSPSLGFSNQPQHF. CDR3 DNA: TGTGCTAGCAGCCCCTCTTTGGGTTTTAGCAATCAGCCCCAGCATTTT.

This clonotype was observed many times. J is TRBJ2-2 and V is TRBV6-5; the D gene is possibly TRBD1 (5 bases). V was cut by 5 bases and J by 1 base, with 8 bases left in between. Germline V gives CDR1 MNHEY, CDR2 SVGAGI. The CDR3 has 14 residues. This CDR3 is CASSHGQNTGELFF. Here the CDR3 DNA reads TGTGCCAGCAGTCACGGACAGAACACCGGGGAGCTGTTTTTT.

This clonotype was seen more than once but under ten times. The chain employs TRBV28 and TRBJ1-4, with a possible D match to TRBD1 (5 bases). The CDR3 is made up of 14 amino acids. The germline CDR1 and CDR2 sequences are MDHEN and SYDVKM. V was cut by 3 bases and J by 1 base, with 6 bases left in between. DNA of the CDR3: TGTGCCAGCAGTTTCCAGGGAACTAATGAAAAACTGTTTTTT. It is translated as CASSFQGTNEKLFF.

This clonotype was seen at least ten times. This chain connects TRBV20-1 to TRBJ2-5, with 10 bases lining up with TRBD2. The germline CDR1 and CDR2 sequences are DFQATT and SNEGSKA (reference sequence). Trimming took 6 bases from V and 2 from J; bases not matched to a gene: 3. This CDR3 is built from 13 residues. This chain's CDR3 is CSAQRGGQETQYF. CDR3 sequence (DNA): TGCAGTGCCCAGCGGGGGGGGCAAGAGACCCAGTACTTC.

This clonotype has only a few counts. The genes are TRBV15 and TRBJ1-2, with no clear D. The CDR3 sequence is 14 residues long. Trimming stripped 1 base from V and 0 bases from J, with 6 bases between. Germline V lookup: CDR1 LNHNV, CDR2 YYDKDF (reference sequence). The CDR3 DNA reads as TGTGCCACCAGCAGAGGTTCTGCTAACTATGGCTACACCTTC. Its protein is CATSRGSANYGYTF.

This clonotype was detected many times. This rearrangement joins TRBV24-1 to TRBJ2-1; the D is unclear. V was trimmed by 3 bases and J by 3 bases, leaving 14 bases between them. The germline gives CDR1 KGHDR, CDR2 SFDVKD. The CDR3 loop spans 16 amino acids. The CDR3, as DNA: TGTGCCACCAGTGATCCCAGAGGTGGGCTCTACAATGAGCAGTTCTTC. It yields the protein CATSDPRGGLYNEQFF.

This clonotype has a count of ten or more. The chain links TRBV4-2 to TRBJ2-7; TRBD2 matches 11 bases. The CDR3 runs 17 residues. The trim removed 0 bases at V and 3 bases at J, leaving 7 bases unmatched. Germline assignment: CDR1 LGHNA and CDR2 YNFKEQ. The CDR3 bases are TGTGCCAGCAGCCAAGATGGTAGCGGGGGGGCTCGCTACGAGCAGTACTTC. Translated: CASSQDGSGGARYEQYF.

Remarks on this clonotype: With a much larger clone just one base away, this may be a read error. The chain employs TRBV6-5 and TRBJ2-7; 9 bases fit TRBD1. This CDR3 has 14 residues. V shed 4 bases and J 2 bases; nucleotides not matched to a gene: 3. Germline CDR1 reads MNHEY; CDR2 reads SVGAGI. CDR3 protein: CASSLTGGTYEQYV. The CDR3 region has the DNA TGTGCCAGCAGTTTGACAGGGGGGACCTACGAGCAGTACGTC.

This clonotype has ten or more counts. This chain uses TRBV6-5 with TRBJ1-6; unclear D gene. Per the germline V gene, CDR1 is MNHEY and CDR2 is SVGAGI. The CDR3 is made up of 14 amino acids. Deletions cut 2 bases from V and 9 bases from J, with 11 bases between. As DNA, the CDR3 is TGTGCCAGCAGTTACAGGCTTGGGATTTCACCCCTCCACTTT. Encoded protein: CASSYRLGISPLHF.